These 8 T cell receptor beta chains were all obtained from the same sample, sequenced in a study of Ad26.COV2.S vaccination and SARS-CoV-2 variants. Profiled with immunoSEQ multiplex PCR; TCRdb holds only in-frame clones, not every one. The repertoire has over 450,000 clones, nearly 90% of them found once; the top ten carry 1.5% to 2%. Treatment in this sample: some 20 received Ad26.COV2.S at low or high dose, single or two shots; about 5 received placebo; per-sample allocation not given. Sampling occurred on day 63 after the first vaccine or placebo injection. The sequenced sample was peripheral blood, obtained in a trial of Ad26.COV2.S vaccine versus placebo. All receptors derive from a person aged 18-65 years who received the Ad26.COV2.S COVID-19 vaccine or a placebo.

This clone was recorded once. The gene calls are TRBV30 and TRBJ2-1; the D is unclear. Germline V gene data show CDR1 as GTSNPN and CDR2 as SVGIG (reference sequence). Trimming removed 0 bases from V and 6 bases from J, with 6 bases in between. This CDR3 spans 12 amino acids. The DNA of the CDR3 is TGTGCCTGGAGTGTCAACAGCAATGAGCAGTTCTTC. It yields the protein CAWSVNSNEQFF.

This clone was picked up one time. The chain links TRBV3-1 (or the pseudogene TRBV3-2) to TRBJ2-7; D call uncertain. The V and J ends lost 5 bases and 3 bases respectively, with 11 bases between them. Germline lookup yields CDR1 LGHDT and CDR2 YNNKEL (reference sequence). The CDR3 length is 13 residues. DNA of the CDR3: TGTGCCAGCAGCTCCGGAAACCTCTACGAGCAGTACTTC. Translating it yields CASSSGNLYEQYF.

V gene TRBV4-1 combines with J gene TRBJ1-2, with D maybe TRBD1 (5 bases). V gave up 0 bases and J gave up 0 bases, with 8 bases separating them. Germline CDR1 is MGHRA and CDR2 is YSYEKL. This CDR3 has 15 residues. The CDR3 nucleotides are TGCGCCAGCAGCCAAGAGGAACAGGCTAACTATGGCTACACCTTC. It is translated as CASSQEEQANYGYTF.

This chain joins TRBV5-1 and TRBJ2-1; 10 positions match TRBD2. CDR3 length: 16 amino acids. With 0 bases clipped from V and 7 bases from J, the junction kept 7 bases outside the gene matches. The V gene's germline CDR1 is SGHRS and CDR2 YFSETQ. CDR3 nucleotide sequence: TGCGCCAGCAGCTTGGTCTGGCTAGCGGGAGAAAATGAGCAGTTCTTC. This encodes CASSLVWLAGENEQFF.

The rearrangement uses TRBV7-2 and TRBJ2-5; 8 bases line up with TRBD2. The CDR3 has 17 residues. Germline values: CDR1 SGHTA, CDR2 FQGNSA. Trimming at V came to 5 bases and at J to 3 bases, leaving 14 bases not matched to a gene. The CDR3 loop reads CASSPLIPGGPKETQYF. The CDR3 DNA sequence: TGTGCCAGCAGCCCCCTTATTCCGGGGGGGCCGAAAGAGACCCAGTACTTC.

The CDR3 DNA is TGTGCCAGCAGTTACCACAGGGAGTCCGGGGAGCTGTTTTTT. It codes for CASSYHRESGELFF. The chain joins TRBV6-6 to TRBJ2-2; maybe TRBD1 (6 bases). V was trimmed by 2 bases and J by 6 bases, leaving 10 bases between them. This CDR3 comprises 14 residues. Germline V gene data show CDR1 as MNHNY and CDR2 as SVGAGI (reference sequence).

The V call is TRBV7-9, the J call TRBJ2-5; TRBD1 matches at 8 bases. V lost 4 bases and J lost 5; bases outside the gene matches: 12. Per the germline V gene, CDR1 is SEHNR and CDR2 is FQNEAQ (reference sequence). The CDR3 runs to 16 residues. The CDR3 region is CASSSFLTGVRETQYF. The CDR3 DNA is TGTGCCAGCAGCTCCTTTCTGACAGGGGTCCGTGAGACCCAGTACTTC.

V and J are TRBV7-9 and TRBJ2-5; 8 bases map to TRBD2. V trimming: 5 bases; J trimming: 5 bases; junction bases outside the gene matches: 10. The CDR3 length is 15 residues. From germline, CDR1 is SEHNR and CDR2 FQNEAQ (reference sequence). The CDR3 region has the DNA TGTGCCAGCAGCCAGGCCGGACTAGCAGGGGAGACCCAGTACTTC. Its translation is CASSQAGLAGETQYF.